Presented here are 26 T cell receptor beta chains from one specimen sequenced in a study of blood T cell repertoires in COVID-19. Clones were read by immunoSEQ multiplex PCR, and TCRdb kept only the in-frame ones, dropping some. Among around 480,000 clones listed, approximately 88% were seen once. Sequenced: peripheral blood. These receptors were obtained from a woman between 45 and 60 years old with COVID-19, enrolled during active disease.

In this sample, this clone turned up a few times. The chain recombines TRBV6-5 with TRBJ1-2; D uncertain. V gave up 6 bases and J gave up 10 bases, with 24 bases separating them. This CDR3 is 15 amino acids long. Germline V gives CDR1 MNHEY, CDR2 SVGAGI. The CDR3 here is CASSPRVLSEIVYTF. The CDR3 coding sequence is TGTGCCAGCAGCCCACGGGTGTTAAGTGAGATCGTCTACACCTTC.

The chain is built from TRBV25-1 and TRBJ1-2; D is ambiguous. Trimming left V 3 bases short and J 8 bases short, with 19 bases between. There are 15 residues in the CDR3. Germline V gives CDR1 MGHDK, CDR2 SYGVNS. CDR3 amino acids: CASSDAATGPGGYTF. In DNA, the CDR3 is TGTGCCAGCAGTGATGCCGCGACGGGCCCGGGAGGCTACACCTTC.

The rearrangement joins TRBV27 to TRBJ2-2, with D possibly TRBD1 on 5 matching bases. Trimming took off 7 bases at V and 6 bases at J, with 15 bases between the two ends. This CDR3 contains 14 residues. Germline values: CDR1 MNHEY, CDR2 SMNVEV (reference sequence). CDR3 residues: CASTYQGNPGELFF. In nucleotides, the CDR3 is TGTGCCAGCACCTATCAGGGAAACCCCGGGGAGCTGTTTTTT.

This chain links TRBV7-3 with TRBJ1-1, with 8 bases that match TRBD1. Germline V CDR1 and CDR2: SGHTA, FQGTGA. The CDR3 loop spans 15 amino acids. Trimming cost V 4 bases and J 1 base; bases outside gene matches: 5. The CDR3 is CASSSGQGGNTEAFF. The CDR3, as DNA: TGTGCCAGCAGCTCCGGACAGGGAGGGAACACTGAAGCTTTCTTT. Together with reference TRBV7-3 and TRBJ1-1, the CDR3 gives the full variable domain: GAGVSQTPSNKVTEKGKYVELRCDPISGHTALYWYRQSLGQGPEFLIYFQGTGAADDSGLPNDRFFAVRPEGSVSTLKIQRTERGDSAVYLCASSSGQGGNTEAFFGQGTRLTVV.

The chain carries TRBV25-1 and TRBJ2-1; a possible D gene is TRBD1 (5 bases). Germline V gives CDR1 MGHDK, CDR2 SYGVNS. The CDR3 is made up of 16 amino acids. The V end was cut by 2 bases, the J end by 2 bases, with 13 bases between. CDR3 residues: CASSELTASPYNEQFF. Written as DNA, the CDR3 is TGTGCCAGCAGTGAACTGACAGCGTCTCCCTACAATGAGCAGTTCTTC.

This chain uses TRBV2 with TRBJ2-6; the D gene is possibly TRBD2 (6 bases). Germline loops: CDR1 SNHLY, CDR2 FYNNEI. This CDR3 contains 15 residues. Trimming removed 4 bases at V and 4 bases at J, with 11 bases between. CDR3 protein: CASSGPAGGANVLTF. The CDR3 region has the DNA TGTGCCAGCAGTGGTCCCGCGGGGGGGGCCAACGTCCTGACTTTC.

V and J are TRBV7-2 and TRBJ2-7, with 9 positions matching TRBD2. Germline assignment: CDR1 SGHTA and CDR2 FQGNSA. The CDR3 covers 16 residues. Trimming cost V 1 base and J 3 bases; bases outside gene matches: 7. Here the CDR3 reads CASSLEGASGVYEQYF. CDR3 DNA: TGTGCCAGCAGCTTAGAAGGTGCTAGCGGGGTCTACGAGCAGTACTTC.

The chain recombines TRBV28 with TRBJ2-7; 7 nucleotides match TRBD2. The V gene end was trimmed by 1 base and the J gene end by 7 bases; junction bases not matched to a gene: 10. Germline CDR1 is MDHEN and CDR2 is SYDVKM. This CDR3 spans 15 amino acids. The DNA of the CDR3 is TGTGCCAGCAGTTTATCACGGGGGAAGCGGGGAGAGCAGTACTTC. Translated: CASSLSRGKRGEQYF. Full variable domain (remainder filled in from reference TRBV28 and TRBJ2-7): DVKVTQSSRYLVKRTGEKVFLECVQDMDHENMFWYRQDPGLGLRLIYFSYDVKMKEKGDIPEGYSVSREKKERFSLILESASTNQTSMYLCASSLSRGKRGEQYFGPGTRLTVT.

The J gene is TRBJ1-2, the V gene TRBV6-1; D uncertain. CDR3 size: 13 residues. The germline V and J ends were trimmed by 2 bases and 6 bases, with 10 bases remaining between them. Germline values: CDR1 MNHNS, CDR2 SASEGT. The CDR3 DNA reads as TGTGCCAGCAGTGAAATCGAGGGTGATGGCTACACCTTC. Encoded protein: CASSEIEGDGYTF.

The gene calls are TRBV7-9 and TRBJ1-4; TRBD1 might be the D (6 bases). This CDR3 has 16 amino acids. Germline V gene lookup returns CDR1 SEHNR and CDR2 FQNEAQ (reference sequence). Trimming took off 1 base at V and 2 bases at J, with 11 bases between the two ends. CDR3 protein: CASSLGLQGTNEKLFF. CDR3 bases: TGTGCCAGCAGCTTAGGGCTTCAGGGGACTAATGAAAAACTGTTTTTT.

V gene TRBV6-5 combines with J gene TRBJ2-2, with TRBD1 identical over 9 bases. The CDR3 is made up of 13 amino acids. The germline V gene encodes CDR1 MNHEY and CDR2 SVGAGI. J gave up 7 bases and V 10 bases, and 7 bases lay outside the gene matches. CDR3 in amino acids: CATRDRVHGELFF. The DNA for the CDR3 is TGTGCCACCAGGGACAGGGTTCACGGGGAGCTGTTTTTT.

V is TRBV11-2 and J is TRBJ1-1; D unresolved. Trimming removed 5 bases from V and 3 bases from J, with 10 bases in between. CDR1 and CDR2 (germline): SGHAT, FQNNGV. The CDR3 runs 13 residues. CDR3 in DNA: TGTGCCAGCAGCCAAGGACTGCACACTGAAGCTTTCTTT. Encoded protein: CASSQGLHTEAFF.

This clone was found a few times. In DNA, the CDR3 is TGTGCCAGCAGCGCCGGAGGCCATAATTCACCCCTCCACTTT. Translated, it gives CASSAGGHNSPLHF. The V call is TRBV9, the J call TRBJ1-6; D remains ambiguous. V shed 3 bases and J shed 5 bases, with 9 bases lying between them. The germline CDR1 and CDR2 sequences are SGDLS and YYNGEE. The CDR3 is 14 residues long.

This clone appeared once. The chain combines TRBV10-3 with TRBJ1-5; D perhaps matches TRBD1 (5 bases). The CDR3 totals 14 residues. Per the germline V gene, CDR1 is ENHRY and CDR2 is SYGVKD. Trimming left V 1 base short and J 7 bases short, with 11 bases between. The CDR3 DNA follows: TGTGCCATCAGTGAGTTCAGGGAAGGGCAGCCCCAGCATTTT. Translating it yields CAISEFREGQPQHF.

This sequence joins TRBV7-8 and TRBJ2-3, with 7 bases matching TRBD2. The CDR3 is made up of 18 amino acids. Trimming took 4 bases from V and 2 from J; bases not matched to a gene: 15. Germline assignment: CDR1 SGHVS and CDR2 FQNEAQ. DNA of the CDR3: TGTGCCAGCAGCTCACTAGCGAAGAATTTTATTTCCACAGATACGCAGTATTTT. Translating it yields CASSSLAKNFISTDTQYF.

V usage is TRBV20-1 and J usage is TRBJ2-7, with a possible D match to TRBD2 (5 bases). Germline assignment: CDR1 DFQATT and CDR2 SNEGSKA (reference sequence). Trimming removed 5 bases at V and 6 bases at J, with 11 bases between. The CDR3 spans 11 residues. The CDR3 loop reads CSAYRAGEQYF. For the CDR3, the DNA is TGCAGTGCTTACCGTGCGGGCGAGCAGTACTTC.

The V call is TRBV2, the J call TRBJ2-1, with 13 bases lining up with TRBD2. V lost 5 bases, J lost 6 bases, and 10 bases stayed unmatched. The CDR3 totals 17 residues. Germline CDR1 SNHLY, CDR2 FYNNEI. The CDR3 loop reads CASSRTLTSGGTNEQFF. The DNA for the CDR3 is TGTGCCAGCAGTAGAACCCTGACTAGCGGGGGGACCAATGAGCAGTTCTTC.

Points on this clone: The sample carries other DNA sequences with the same CDR3. The CDR3 DNA reads TGCAGCGTTGAAGACAGCGGGGGGTCTACAGATACGCAGTATTTT. Translation: CSVEDSGGSTDTQYF. This chain joins TRBV29-1 and TRBJ2-3; 9 nucleotides align to TRBD2. Germline trimming cut 0 bases from V and 3 bases from J; bases unmatched to any gene: 4. Germline CDR1 and CDR2: SQVTM and ANQGSEA. The CDR3 totals 15 residues.

This clone was counted between two and nine times. The J gene is TRBJ1-5, the V gene TRBV18; 8 bases line up with TRBD1. The J segment lost 3 bases and the V segment lost 3 bases, leaving 10 bases of the junction unmatched. Per the germline V gene, CDR1 is KGHSH and CDR2 is LQKENI. This CDR3 has 17 residues. The CDR3 coding sequence is TGTGCCAGCTCACCTCCCCCGCAGGGGGCTCACAATCAGCCCCAGCATTTT. This sequence encodes CASSPPPQGAHNQPQHF.

This clone has a handful of counts. V usage is TRBV19 and J usage is TRBJ1-2; 8 bases align to TRBD1. The CDR3 has 19 residues. The V segment lost 1 base and the J segment 7 bases; nucleotides outside the gene matches: 20. Germline V lookup: CDR1 LNHDA, CDR2 SQIVND (reference sequence). This CDR3 reads CASSIVGPSSGQGEGGYTF. The CDR3 DNA sequence: TGTGCCAGTAGTATAGTGGGGCCGTCCTCCGGACAGGGAGAGGGTGGCTACACCTTC.

This sequence joins TRBV7-2 and TRBJ2-1, with 10 positions matching TRBD2. CDR1 and CDR2 from the germline V gene are SGHTA and FQGNSA. The CDR3 is 16 amino acids. V was pared by 1 base and J by 3 bases, with 3 bases of the junction left unmatched. In DNA, the CDR3 is TGTGCCAGCAGCTTAGAAGCGGGGGGGCGCTACAATGAGCAGTTCTTC. This translates into CASSLEAGGRYNEQFF.

This clone was picked up a small number of times. V usage is TRBV24-1 and J usage is TRBJ1-5; D unresolved. Deletions cut 9 bases from V and 0 bases from J, with 8 bases between. The CDR3 has 13 residues. Germline V gene lookup returns CDR1 KGHDR and CDR2 SFDVKD. CDR3 sequence: CATAAHSNQPQHF. The CDR3 bases are TGTGCCACCGCGGCACATAGCAATCAGCCCCAGCATTTT.

The V gene is TRBV29-1, the J gene TRBJ1-3; D not certain. CDR1 is SQVTM and CDR2 is ANQGSEA in the germline V gene. V was trimmed by 2 bases and J by 3 bases, leaving 2 bases between them. The CDR3 loop spans 11 amino acids. CDR3 bases: TGCAGCGTTGAACGTGGAAACACCATATATTTT. It specifies CSVERGNTIYF.

This clone showed up just a few times. The rearrangement joins TRBV4-2 to TRBJ1-6; TRBD1 might be the D (5 bases). Trimming took off 0 bases at V and 9 bases at J, with 15 bases between the two ends. The germline V gene has CDR1 LGHNA and CDR2 YNFKEQ. The CDR3 is 16 residues long. The CDR3 region is CASSQDGALGGSPLHF. CDR3 nucleotides: TGTGCCAGCAGCCAAGATGGGGCGCTCGGGGGTTCACCCCTCCACTTT.

The chain has TRBV28 and TRBJ2-6; weak D call: TRBD1 (6 bases). This CDR3 region has 15 residues. Between the trimmed V and J ends, which lost 5 bases and 1 base, there was a span of 9 bases. Looked up from germline, CDR1 is MDHEN and CDR2 is SYDVKM. The CDR3: CASSLTGSGANVLTF. CDR3 nucleotide sequence: TGTGCCAGCAGTCTAACAGGGTCTGGGGCCAACGTCCTGACTTTC.

V is TRBV27 and J is TRBJ2-1; 9 nucleotides agree with TRBD2. This CDR3 has 14 residues. With V trimmed by 2 bases and J by 6 bases, 2 bases remained unmatched. Germline loops: CDR1 MNHEY, CDR2 SMNVEV (reference sequence). CDR3 loop: CASSLAGGPNEQFF. In DNA, the CDR3 is TGTGCCAGCAGTTTAGCGGGGGGGCCCAATGAGCAGTTCTTC.